This TCR beta chain derives from a study of blood T cell repertoires in COVID-19. For the study at large: The United States, Italy and Spain were the sources of the acute and convalescent COVID-19 samples. PBMCs, B-cell-depleted T cells, or T cells provided the cDNA or gDNA that made up the material.

Original analysis: By means of reference gene primer amplification, nucleated cell counts were estimated. Sequenced by immunoSEQ multiplex PCR; TCRdb stores in-frame clones only, minus some. V and J calls and clone size are given by that table; D and trimming were obtained from the DNA. The sample carries some 72,000 clones, more than 85% recorded once. The CDR3 totals 14 residues. Losses at the gene ends were 4 bases for V and 2 bases for J; bases not matched to a gene: 4. CDR1 MNHNY and CDR2 SVGAGI come from the germline V gene (reference sequence). The sample consisted of peripheral blood. The TCR originated in a man in his sixties with acute or convalescent COVID-19. The chain combines TRBV6-6 with TRBJ2-5; 7 bases match TRBD1. DNA of the CDR3: TGTGCCAGCAGTTCGGGACAGTCTCAAGAGACCCAGTACTTC. This codes for CASSSGQSQETQYF.